This T cell receptor (beta chain) stems from a study of tumor-infiltrating lymphocytes in primary liver carcinoma. Unsorted bulk tissue (about 18-32 mg) underwent RNA and DNA co-extraction. V was pared by 3 bases and J by 6 bases, with 9 bases between. This CDR3 region has 12 residues. Germline V gives CDR1 LNHDA, CDR2 SQIVND (reference sequence). This clonotype appeared many times. Making TCR beta cDNA involved 400 to 600 ng total RNA and a constant-region primer. It was through three nested multiplex PCR rounds of slightly modified ARM-PCR that TCR beta libraries arose. Primers for the first two PCR rounds were TRBV1-TRBV30 forward primers and a C-beta reverse primer (roughly 10 cycles per round). TCRdb fed the multiplex PCR reads into MiXCR, producing one record per CDR3 protein. Here the sample spans nearly 50,000 distinct CDR3 sequences, about three quarters being singletons.

The sequencing input was liver tumor tissue from sampling region 3. As for subset: tumor region T3, left-lateral pole. The clonotype was recovered from a man aged 35-49 years with primary liver carcinoma and hepatitis B virus infection. The chain joins TRBV19 to TRBJ2-7; no clear D. The CDR3 loop is CASSILGREQYF. CDR3 coding DNA: TGTGCCAGTAGTATTCTAGGGCGCGAGCAGTACTTC.